These T cell receptor beta chains were read from a single sample in a study of blood T cell repertoires in COVID-19. Using immunoSEQ multiplex PCR, the repertoire was profiled, and TCRdb retains in-frame clones only, with some absent. The sample holds 350,000 to 450,000 clones, roughly nine tenths seen once. The source material was PBMCs or T cells enriched from blood (not recorded which). All receptors come from a woman between 40 and 50 years old who had been exposed to COVID-19. Both conserved end residues are part of each CDR3. The order of the fields is CDR3 protein, CDR3 DNA, clone size, J gene, V gene, D gene. A D gene is named only where the DNA matches it firmly. The size field is filled for only some rows; it gives once, few, many or a size class.

CDR3 protein: CASSDYRVGDEKLFF
CDR3 DNA: TGTGCCAGCAGTGATTACAGGGTCGGGGATGAAAAACTGTTTTTT
clone size: -
J gene: TRBJ1-4
V gene: TRBV27
D gene: -

CDR3 protein: CASRKGQMNTEAFF
CDR3 DNA: TGTGCCAGCAGAAAGGGACAGATGAACACTGAAGCTTTCTTT
clone size: -
J gene: TRBJ1-1
V gene: TRBV6-4
D gene: TRBD1

CDR3 protein: CASSLGMNYGYTF
CDR3 DNA: TGTGCCAGCAGCCTCGGGATGAACTATGGCTACACCTTC
clone size: -
J gene: TRBJ1-2
V gene: TRBV3-1/TRBV3-2
D gene: -

CDR3 protein: CASSTDRRAGAFF
CDR3 DNA: TGTGCCAGCAGCACTGATAGACGGGCGGGAGCTTTCTTT
clone size: -
J gene: TRBJ1-1
V gene: TRBV27
D gene: -

CDR3 protein: CASSRRTGDEQFF
CDR3 DNA: TGTGCCAGCAGCCGCCGCACAGGGGATGAGCAGTTCTTC
clone size: -
J gene: TRBJ2-1
V gene: TRBV5-4
D gene: TRBD1

CDR3 protein: CASTGRGVYGNQPQHF
CDR3 DNA: TGTGCCAGTACGGGTCGGGGGGTATATGGCAATCAGCCCCAGCATTTT
clone size: -
J gene: TRBJ1-5
V gene: TRBV19
D gene: -

CDR3 protein: CATSPSGVTSTDTQYF
CDR3 DNA: TGTGCCACCAGCCCTAGCGGGGTGACTAGCACAGATACGCAGTATTTT
clone size: -
J gene: TRBJ2-3
V gene: TRBV15
D gene: TRBD2

CDR3 protein: CAWKGQGRNSGANVLTF
CDR3 DNA: TGTGCCTGGAAGGGGCAGGGGCGGAACTCTGGGGCCAACGTCCTGACTTTC
clone size: -
J gene: TRBJ2-6
V gene: TRBV30
D gene: -

CDR3 protein: CAWSVVWSGTYQETQYF
CDR3 DNA: TGTGCCTGGAGTGTGGTATGGAGCGGGACCTATCAAGAGACCCAGTACTTC
clone size: -
J gene: TRBJ2-5
V gene: TRBV30
D gene: TRBD2

CDR3 protein: CASSKQSGNTEAFF
CDR3 DNA: TGTGCCAGCAGTAAACAAAGCGGAAACACTGAAGCTTTCTTT
clone size: few
J gene: TRBJ1-1
V gene: TRBV7-9
D gene: -

CDR3 protein: CASSFPGGRGTEAFF
CDR3 DNA: TGTGCCAGCAGTTTCCCAGGGGGCAGGGGGACTGAAGCTTTCTTT
clone size: -
J gene: TRBJ1-1
V gene: TRBV28
D gene: TRBD1

CDR3 protein: CASSSQTGRSNQPQHF
CDR3 DNA: TGTGCCAGTAGTTCCCAGACAGGGCGAAGCAATCAGCCCCAGCATTTT
clone size: -
J gene: TRBJ1-5
V gene: TRBV19
D gene: TRBD1

CDR3 protein: CASNPPGGGYNEQFF
CDR3 DNA: TGTGCCAGCAACCCGCCGGGGGGCGGTTACAATGAGCAGTTCTTC
clone size: -
J gene: TRBJ2-1
V gene: TRBV9
D gene: -

CDR3 protein: CASSLTWTVNTIYF
CDR3 DNA: TGTGCCAGCAGCCTAACCTGGACAGTGAACACCATATATTTT
clone size: few
J gene: TRBJ1-3
V gene: TRBV14
D gene: -

CDR3 protein: CSVGSGNQPQHF
CDR3 DNA: TGCAGCGTTGGGTCGGGCAATCAGCCCCAGCATTTT
clone size: -
J gene: TRBJ1-5
V gene: TRBV29-1
D gene: -

CDR3 protein: CASSLADLAVTDTQYF
CDR3 DNA: TGTGCCAGCAGCTTAGCGGATCTAGCCGTCACAGATACGCAGTATTTT
clone size: -
J gene: TRBJ2-3
V gene: TRBV7-2
D gene: -

CDR3 protein: CASSMGATQGGEKLFF
CDR3 DNA: TGTGCCAGTAGTATGGGTGCTACGCAGGGTGGGGAAAAACTGTTTTTT
clone size: -
J gene: TRBJ1-4
V gene: TRBV19
D gene: -

CDR3 protein: CASSLRQAGVTLHF
CDR3 DNA: TGTGCCAGCAGTTTGAGGCAAGCTGGAGTCACCCTCCACTTT
clone size: -
J gene: TRBJ1-6
V gene: TRBV28
D gene: -

CDR3 protein: CASRVGTRSGEQFF
CDR3 DNA: TGTGCCAGCCGGGTGGGGACTAGAAGTGGGGAGCAGTTCTTC
clone size: -
J gene: TRBJ2-1
V gene: TRBV27
D gene: TRBD2

CDR3 protein: CASSFSWASTDTQYF
CDR3 DNA: TGTGCCAGCAGCTTTTCATGGGCTAGCACAGATACGCAGTATTTT
clone size: many
J gene: TRBJ2-3
V gene: TRBV7-2
D gene: -

CDR3 protein: CASSLGETGYGYTF
CDR3 DNA: TGTGCCAGCAGCTTAGGGGAGACAGGCTATGGCTACACCTTC
clone size: -
J gene: TRBJ1-2
V gene: TRBV7-8
D gene: -

CDR3 protein: CATLSGGGNTIYF
CDR3 DNA: TGTGCCACCCTATCTGGCGGTGGAAACACCATATATTTT
clone size: -
J gene: TRBJ1-3
V gene: TRBV6-5
D gene: -

CDR3 protein: CASSDRGRSPPEAFF
CDR3 DNA: TGTGCCAGTAGTGACAGGGGCCGGAGTCCCCCCGAAGCTTTCTTT
clone size: -
J gene: TRBJ1-1
V gene: TRBV19
D gene: TRBD1

CDR3 protein: CASSLYRGVRSSYNSPLHF
CDR3 DNA: TGTGCCAGCAGTCTATACAGGGGGGTGAGGAGCTCCTATAATTCACCCCTCCACTTT
clone size: -
J gene: TRBJ1-6
V gene: TRBV27
D gene: TRBD1

CDR3 protein: CASSIVPGGGYTF
CDR3 DNA: TGTGCCAGTAGTATAGTTCCAGGGGGAGGCTACACCTTC
clone size: -
J gene: TRBJ1-2
V gene: TRBV19
D gene: TRBD1

CDR3 protein: CASSWEPGYRSPLHF
CDR3 DNA: TGTGCCAGCAGCTGGGAGCCGGGGTACCGGTCACCCCTCCACTTT
clone size: -
J gene: TRBJ1-6
V gene: TRBV5-5
D gene: -

CDR3 protein: CASSYMVDRGTEAFF
CDR3 DNA: TGTGCCAGCAGTTATATGGTGGACAGGGGCACTGAAGCTTTCTTT
clone size: -
J gene: TRBJ1-1
V gene: TRBV7-9
D gene: TRBD1

CDR3 protein: CASSQSRSLLTGEAFF
CDR3 DNA: TGCGCCAGCAGTCAATCGCGGTCTCTCTTGACAGGGGAAGCTTTCTTT
clone size: -
J gene: TRBJ1-1
V gene: TRBV23-1
D gene: TRBD1

CDR3 protein: CASSLKSGTGNTIYF
CDR3 DNA: TGTGCCAGCAGCTTAAAATCCGGGACTGGAAACACCATATATTTT
clone size: -
J gene: TRBJ1-3
V gene: TRBV7-8
D gene: -

CDR3 protein: CASSFRSEGEQYF
CDR3 DNA: TGTGCCAGCAGTTTCCGTTCGGAGGGCGAGCAGTACTTC
clone size: -
J gene: TRBJ2-7
V gene: TRBV11-3
D gene: -

CDR3 protein: CASSLDYSYEQYF
CDR3 DNA: TGTGCCAGCAGCTTAGACTACTCCTACGAGCAGTACTTC
clone size: -
J gene: TRBJ2-7
V gene: TRBV7-2
D gene: -

CDR3 protein: CASSLDGSSYEQYF
CDR3 DNA: TGTGCCAGCAGCTTAGACGGGAGCTCCTACGAGCAGTACTTC
clone size: -
J gene: TRBJ2-7
V gene: TRBV7-2
D gene: -

CDR3 protein: CAWMRGNYGYTF
CDR3 DNA: TGTGCCTGGATGCGGGGGAACTATGGCTACACCTTC
clone size: -
J gene: TRBJ1-2
V gene: TRBV30
D gene: -